These 32 T cell receptor beta chains share one sample of origin, sequenced in a study of vaccination effects on CD4 cells after COVID-19. TCRdb keeps only in-frame clones here, not all; method: immunoSEQ multiplex PCR. The sample has about 45,000 clones, 72% seen once. Investigators separated out CD4+ T cells once 10 days of culture had passed. The cohort was immunized with two doses of either the BNT162b2 or mRNA-1273 vaccine. These receptors lack a known antigen. Sequenced material: CD4+ T cells from PBMCs cultured without peptide, taken after COVID-19 vaccination. These receptors were obtained from a human donor who received a COVID-19 vaccine.

This chain uses TRBV4-1 with TRBJ2-5; 8 nucleotides line up with TRBD2. The CDR3 consists of 15 residues. The V and J ends lost 5 bases and 5 bases, in that order; junction bases with no gene match: 10. The germline CDR1 and CDR2 sequences are MGHRA and YSYEKL. This CDR3 reads CASSTTGGPLETQYF. The CDR3 region has the DNA TGCGCCAGCAGCACGACGGGGGGGCCTCTCGAGACCCAGTACTTC.

This chain uses TRBV4-2 with TRBJ2-5, with 7 bases matching TRBD1. Germline-derived CDR1 and CDR2 are LGHNA and YNFKEQ. The ends lost 0 bases at V and 2 bases at J; junction bases unmatched: 6. There are 16 residues in the CDR3. The CDR3 sequence is CASSQDAGRGQETQYF. The CDR3 coding sequence is TGTGCCAGCAGCCAAGATGCGGGCAGGGGGCAAGAGACCCAGTACTTC.

The chain has TRBV29-1 and TRBJ2-3, with 9 positions matching TRBD2. CDR1 and CDR2 (germline): SQVTM, ANQGSEA. The V gene end was trimmed by 6 bases and the J gene end by 2 bases; junction bases not matched to a gene: 6. CDR3 size: 14 residues. The chain's CDR3 is CSVATSGPTDTQYF. The CDR3 nucleotides are TGCAGCGTGGCGACTAGCGGACCCACAGATACGCAGTATTTT.

V and J are TRBV7-2 and TRBJ2-5; D call uncertain. Looked up from germline, CDR1 is SGHTA and CDR2 is FQGNSA. Deletions cut 5 bases from V and 2 bases from J, with 3 bases between. This CDR3 spans 11 amino acids. In nucleotides, the CDR3 is TGTGCCAGCAGCGAACAAGAGACCCAGTACTTC. Amino acid sequence: CASSEQETQYF.

Written as DNA, the CDR3 is TGTGCCATCAACACACTAGCGGGGGGGCGGGATACGCAGTATTTT. Translating it yields CAINTLAGGRDTQYF. V gene TRBV10-3 combines with J gene TRBJ2-3, with 13 bases that match TRBD2. The CDR3 length is 15 residues. V was clipped by 7 bases and J by 6 bases; unmatched bases: 7. The germline V gene has CDR1 ENHRY and CDR2 SYGVKD.

V usage is TRBV19 and J usage is TRBJ2-3; 12 bases align to TRBD2. The CDR3 runs 15 residues. J was trimmed by 4 bases and V by 8 bases; bases with no gene match: 7. CDR1 LNHDA and CDR2 SQIVND come from the germline V gene (reference sequence). The CDR3 loop reads CASSRGLAGADTQYF. In DNA, the CDR3 is TGTGCCAGTTCCAGGGGACTAGCGGGTGCAGATACGCAGTATTTT.

This sequence joins TRBV4-1 and TRBJ2-7; TRBD1 matches 10 bases. The junction had 12 bases not matched to a gene; V was cut back by 4 bases and J by 0 bases. CDR1 MGHRA and CDR2 YSYEKL come from the germline V gene. CDR3 length: 18 amino acids. For the CDR3, the DNA is TGCGCCAGCAGCCTCCCGACAGGGGGCATTTCCTCCTCCTACGAGCAGTACTTC. Translated, it gives CASSLPTGGISSSYEQYF.

There are a few counts of this clone. V gene TRBV12-3 or TRBV12-4 combines with J gene TRBJ2-7, with 9 bases matching TRBD1. The V segment lost 3 bases and the J segment 7 bases; nucleotides outside the gene matches: 1. The CDR3 totals 12 residues. CDR3 in DNA: TGTGCCAGCAGTTTTGGGACAGGGGAGCAGTACTTC. It encodes CASSFGTGEQYF.

The chain is built from TRBV4-1 and TRBJ1-1; D is perhaps TRBD1 (5 bases). Deletions cut 2 bases from V and 3 bases from J, with 7 bases between. This CDR3 contains 13 residues. Germline-derived CDR1 and CDR2 are MGHRA and YSYEKL. The CDR3 protein is CASSQPGYTEAFF. For the CDR3, the DNA is TGCGCCAGCAGCCAACCAGGGTACACTGAAGCTTTCTTT.

The chain has TRBV9 and TRBJ2-3; D is ambiguous. The CDR3 is made up of 13 amino acids. Trimming removed 4 bases from V and 4 bases from J, with 10 bases in between. CDR1 and CDR2 (germline): SGDLS, YYNGEE. As DNA, the CDR3 is TGTGCCAGCAGCTTCCAGCCGGCAGATACGCAGTATTTT. Its translation is CASSFQPADTQYF.

This clone was found a few times. This rearrangement joins TRBV11-2 to TRBJ1-1; TRBD1 matches 9 bases. Looked up from germline, CDR1 is SGHAT and CDR2 is FQNNGV. The CDR3 totals 13 residues. With 5 bases clipped from V and 9 bases from J, the junction kept 7 bases outside the gene matches. CDR3 residues: CASSPGQGSKAFF. As DNA, the CDR3 is TGTGCCAGCAGCCCCGGACAGGGGAGTAAAGCTTTCTTT.

This chain uses TRBV7-9 with TRBJ2-5; 8 nucleotides match TRBD2. The ends lost 4 bases at V and 6 bases at J; junction bases unmatched: 7. The germline CDR1 and CDR2 sequences are SEHNR and FQNEAQ (reference sequence). This CDR3 spans 14 amino acids. In DNA, the CDR3 is TGTGCCAGCAGCTCCGGGACTAGTACAAAGACCCAGTACTTC. It specifies CASSSGTSTKTQYF. The entire variable domain, with the rest obtained from reference TRBV7-9 and TRBJ2-5, is as follows: DTGVSQNPRHKITKRGQNVTFRCDPISEHNRLYWYRQTLGQGPEFLTYFQNEAQLEKSRLLSDRFSAERPKGSFSTLEIQRTEQGDSAMYLCASSSGTSTKTQYFGPGTRLLVL.

The J gene is TRBJ1-4, the V gene TRBV24-1; no reliable D call. The CDR3 extends over 16 amino acids. The germline V gene has CDR1 KGHDR and CDR2 SFDVKD. V lost 2 bases and J 7 bases, leaving 16 bases between the germline ends. The CDR3 is CATSDSNSPRGEKLFF. The CDR3 coding sequence is TGTGCCACCAGTGATTCTAACTCGCCCCGGGGTGAAAAACTGTTTTTT.

The V and J genes are TRBV7-2 and TRBJ1-3; D is possibly TRBD1 (6 bases). Germline V gene sequence: CDR1 SGHTA, CDR2 FQGNSA. V lost 2 bases and J lost 4, with 12 bases in between. The CDR3 spans 15 residues. CDR3 amino acids: CASSLNRATGNTIYF. In DNA form, the CDR3 reads TGTGCCAGCAGCTTAAACAGGGCTACGGGAAACACCATATATTTT.

This chain connects TRBV30 to TRBJ2-3; perhaps TRBD1 as D (6 bases). Germline V gene sequence: CDR1 GTSNPN, CDR2 SVGIG (reference sequence). CDR3 length: 14 amino acids. V was shortened by 2 bases and J by 5 bases, with 14 bases between the two germline ends. The CDR3 bases are TGTGCCTGGAGTTCGGGACACCCAGGAGATACGCAGTATTTT. It codes for CAWSSGHPGDTQYF.

This chain links TRBV14 with TRBJ2-1; 14 nucleotides agree with TRBD2. CDR1 is SGHDN and CDR2 is FVKESK in the germline V gene. The V and J ends lost 1 base and 4 bases, in that order; junction bases with no gene match: 3. The CDR3 totals 17 residues. The CDR3 spells CASSQGLAGGKYNEQFF. The DNA for the CDR3 is TGTGCCAGCAGCCAAGGACTAGCGGGGGGGAAGTACAATGAGCAGTTCTTC.

The CDR3 region has the DNA TGTGCCAGCAGTTATCTTCCGGGACAGGGGGCTGGTGAAGCTTTCTTT. Translated: CASSYLPGQGAGEAFF. The V and J genes are TRBV6-5 and TRBJ1-1; 12 nucleotides align to TRBD1. V gave up 3 bases and J gave up 7 bases; unmatched junction bases: 9. The CDR3 is 16 residues long. Germline CDR1 reads MNHEY; CDR2 reads SVGAGI.

This chain joins TRBV18 and TRBJ2-3, with TRBD2 matching 12 bases. Germline V gene lookup returns CDR1 KGHSH and CDR2 LQKENI. The V and J ends lost 4 bases and 3 bases, in that order; junction bases with no gene match: 14. This CDR3 spans 19 amino acids. CDR3 region: CASSLTLAGGPDKTDTQYF. DNA for the CDR3: TGTGCCAGCTCACTGACGCTAGCGGGGGGGCCGGATAAAACAGATACGCAGTATTTT. The complete variable domain, with remaining parts taken from reference TRBV18 and TRBJ2-3, reads NAGVMQNPRHLVRRRGQEARLRCSPMKGHSHVYWYRQLPEEGLKFMVYLQKENIIDESGMPKERFSAEFPKEGPSILRIQQVVRGDSAAYFCASSLTLAGGPDKTDTQYFGPGTRLTVL.

This chain links TRBV27 with TRBJ2-7; possible D gene TRBD2, 6 bases. Trimming shortened V by 6 bases and J by 3 bases, and 15 bases separated the two germline ends. This CDR3 has 14 residues. Germline V gene data show CDR1 as MNHEY and CDR2 as SMNVEV (reference sequence). The DNA of the CDR3 is TGTGCCAGCAGCTCACCTCCCGGGAGCTACGAGCAGTACTTC. As protein: CASSSPPGSYEQYF.

The chain couples TRBV2 to TRBJ1-5; possibly TRBD1 for D (6 bases). This CDR3 region has 15 residues. Germline assignment: CDR1 SNHLY and CDR2 FYNNEI. V lost 3 bases and J 0 bases, leaving 9 bases between the germline ends. The CDR3 reads CASSDRGISNQPQHF. The CDR3 coding sequence is TGTGCCAGCAGTGACAGGGGAATTAGCAATCAGCCCCAGCATTTT.

This chain uses TRBV5-5 with TRBJ1-6; TRBD1 aligns across 11 bases. Unmatched junction bases numbered 9, after V lost 4 bases and J lost 9 bases. Germline V gives CDR1 SGHKS, CDR2 YYEKEE (reference sequence). This CDR3 region has 16 residues. The DNA for the CDR3 is TGTGCCAGCAGCAGAGGACGGACAGGGGGCGCTTCACCCCTCCACTTT. Its protein is CASSRGRTGGASPLHF.

The chain carries TRBV4-2 and TRBJ2-7; 9 bases are a match to TRBD1. Germline CDR1 LGHNA, CDR2 YNFKEQ. Trimming at V came to 3 bases and at J to 3 bases, leaving 6 bases not matched to a gene. The CDR3 is 15 residues long. The CDR3 region is CASSHSRDRDYEQYF. The CDR3 nucleotides are TGTGCCAGCAGCCACTCCCGGGACAGGGACTACGAGCAGTACTTC.

The rearrangement uses TRBV29-1 and TRBJ1-3; tentatively, D is TRBD1 (5 bases). This CDR3 has 15 amino acids. Trimming stripped 7 bases from V and 0 bases from J, with 16 bases between. The germline gives CDR1 SQVTM, CDR2 ANQGSEA. The DNA for the CDR3 is TGCAGCGCCGGGGACGAACTTCTCTCTGGAAACACCATATATTTT. Its translation: CSAGDELLSGNTIYF.

This clone turned up a few times. The V gene is TRBV5-1, the J gene TRBJ2-1; D perhaps matches TRBD2 (6 bases). V was shortened by 7 bases and J by 7 bases, with 18 bases between the two germline ends. The germline CDR1 and CDR2 sequences are SGHRS and YFSETQ. The CDR3 has 14 amino acids. The CDR3 DNA reads TGCGCCAGCGCCCCGGACACTAGCTTGAATGAGCAGTTCTTC. The encoded protein is CASAPDTSLNEQFF.

The J gene is TRBJ2-1, the V gene TRBV5-1; TRBD1 matches 8 bases. This CDR3 has 15 residues. Germline V gene data show CDR1 as SGHRS and CDR2 as YFSETQ. The ends lost 3 bases at V and 11 bases at J; junction bases unmatched: 13. CDR3 residues: CASSSQTLGQGQQFF. DNA for the CDR3: TGCGCCAGCAGCTCTCAAACCCTCGGACAGGGCCAGCAGTTCTTC.

V gene TRBV7-9 combines with J gene TRBJ1-1, with D possibly matching TRBD1 (5 bases). The CDR3 loop spans 15 amino acids. With 5 bases removed from V and 1 base from J, the gap between germline ends came to 14 bases. In germline, CDR1 is SEHNR, CDR2 FQNEAQ (reference sequence). The CDR3 DNA reads as TGTGCCAGCAGCCTCTGGGGCAGGAGGAACACTGAAGCTTTCTTT. Protein sequence: CASSLWGRRNTEAFF.

This clone has more than one count but fewer than ten. V is TRBV5-6 and J is TRBJ1-2, with D unresolved. This CDR3 spans 14 amino acids. Trimming pared 1 base from V and 5 bases from J, leaving 12 bases between. Germline V gene sequence: CDR1 SGHDT, CDR2 YYEEEE. The CDR3 sequence is CASSLQATSYGYTF. The CDR3 nucleotides are TGTGCCAGCAGCTTGCAAGCGACTTCTTATGGCTACACCTTC.

J is TRBJ1-5 and V is TRBV4-1, with a weak D call TRBD1 (6 bases). Trimming took off 1 base at V and 4 bases at J, with 14 bases between the two ends. CDR3 length: 16 residues. CDR1 MGHRA and CDR2 YSYEKL come from the germline V gene. Here the CDR3 reads CASSQVVGQGNQPQHF. Here the CDR3 DNA reads TGCGCCAGCAGCCAAGTGGTCGGGCAGGGGAATCAGCCCCAGCATTTT.

A single count supports this clone. The chain combines TRBV18 with TRBJ2-2; no reliable D call. Germline V gives CDR1 KGHSH, CDR2 LQKENI. CDR3 size: 14 residues. Trimming removed 3 bases from V and 6 bases from J, with 11 bases in between. The CDR3 is CASSPPPGAGELFF. The CDR3 bases are TGTGCCAGCTCACCCCCTCCGGGCGCCGGGGAGCTGTTTTTT.

This rearrangement joins TRBV5-1 to TRBJ2-7; D is unresolved. The CDR3 runs 15 residues. Germline V gene lookup returns CDR1 SGHRS and CDR2 YFSETQ. Trimming removed 2 bases from V and 6 bases from J, with 18 bases in between. CDR3 DNA sequence: TGCGCCAGCAGCTTTACACCCGCCCAGATTCGCGAGCAGTACTTC. Amino acid sequence: CASSFTPAQIREQYF.

V gene TRBV3-1 (or the pseudogene TRBV3-2) combines with J gene TRBJ2-7; 12 bases agree with TRBD1. V lost 0 bases to trimming and J lost 5 bases; unmatched junction nucleotides: 2. The CDR3 consists of 15 residues. The germline V gene has CDR1 LGHDT and CDR2 YNNKEL (reference sequence). CDR3 protein: CASSQEWDRGHEQYF. The CDR3 DNA reads TGTGCCAGCAGCCAAGAATGGGACAGGGGGCACGAGCAGTACTTC.

The gene calls are TRBV5-6 and TRBJ1-1, with D uncertain. Trimming shortened V by 4 bases and J by 1 base, and 8 bases separated the two germline ends. The CDR3 is 13 residues long. Germline V CDR1 and CDR2: SGHDT, YYEEEE. The CDR3 region is CASSPGPNTEAFF. The CDR3, as DNA: TGTGCCAGCAGCCCCGGCCCGAACACTGAAGCTTTCTTT.